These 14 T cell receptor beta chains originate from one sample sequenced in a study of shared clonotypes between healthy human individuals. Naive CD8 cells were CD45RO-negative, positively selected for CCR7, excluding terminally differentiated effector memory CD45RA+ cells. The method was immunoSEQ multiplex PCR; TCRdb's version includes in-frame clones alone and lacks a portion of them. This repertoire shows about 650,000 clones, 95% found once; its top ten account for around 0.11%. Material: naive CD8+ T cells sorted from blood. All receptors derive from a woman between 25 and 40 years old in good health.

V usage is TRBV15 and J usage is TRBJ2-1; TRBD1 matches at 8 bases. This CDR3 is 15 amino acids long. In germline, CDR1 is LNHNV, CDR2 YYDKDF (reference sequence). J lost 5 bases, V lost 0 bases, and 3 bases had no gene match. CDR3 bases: TGTGCCACCAGCAGAGATCACAGGGGGAACAATGAGCAGTTCTTC. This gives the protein CATSRDHRGNNEQFF.

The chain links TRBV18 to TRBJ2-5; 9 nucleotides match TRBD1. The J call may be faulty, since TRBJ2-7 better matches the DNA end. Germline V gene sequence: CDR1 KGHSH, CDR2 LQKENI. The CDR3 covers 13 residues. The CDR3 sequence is CASSPGQGNEQYF. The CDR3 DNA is TGTGCCAGCTCACCGGGACAGGGAAACGAGCAGTACTTC.

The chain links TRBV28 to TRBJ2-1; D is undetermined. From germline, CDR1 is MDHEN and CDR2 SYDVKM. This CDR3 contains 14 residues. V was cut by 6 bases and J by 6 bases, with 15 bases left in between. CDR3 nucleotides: TGTGCCAGCAGCCCGGACGAGAAACGCAATGAGCAGTTCTTC. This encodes CASSPDEKRNEQFF.

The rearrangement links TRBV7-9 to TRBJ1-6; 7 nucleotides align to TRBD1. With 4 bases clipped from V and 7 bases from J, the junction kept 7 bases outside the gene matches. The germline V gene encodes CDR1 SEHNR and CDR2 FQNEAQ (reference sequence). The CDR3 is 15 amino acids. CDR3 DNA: TGTGCCAGCAGCTATACTGGGACAGTGAATTCACCCCTCCACTTT. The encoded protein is CASSYTGTVNSPLHF.

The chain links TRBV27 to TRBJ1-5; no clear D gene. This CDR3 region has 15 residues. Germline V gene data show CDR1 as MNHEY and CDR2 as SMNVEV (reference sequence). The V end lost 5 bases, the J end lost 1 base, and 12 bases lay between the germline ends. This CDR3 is CASSPLQASNQPQHF. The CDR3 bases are TGTGCCAGCAGTCCTTTGCAGGCCAGCAATCAGCCCCAGCATTTT.

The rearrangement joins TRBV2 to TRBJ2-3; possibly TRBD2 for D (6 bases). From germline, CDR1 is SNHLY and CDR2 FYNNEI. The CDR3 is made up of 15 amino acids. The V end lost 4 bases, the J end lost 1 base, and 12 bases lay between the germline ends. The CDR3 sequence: CASSVGGDGTDTQYF. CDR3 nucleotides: TGTGCCAGCAGTGTAGGAGGGGATGGCACAGATACGCAGTATTTT. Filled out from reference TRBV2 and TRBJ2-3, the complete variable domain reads EPEVTQTPSHQVTQMGQEVILRCVPISNHLYFYWYRQILGQKVEFLVSFYNNEISEKSEIFDDQFSVERPDGSNFTLKIRSTKLEDSAMYFCASSVGGDGTDTQYFGPGTRLTVL.

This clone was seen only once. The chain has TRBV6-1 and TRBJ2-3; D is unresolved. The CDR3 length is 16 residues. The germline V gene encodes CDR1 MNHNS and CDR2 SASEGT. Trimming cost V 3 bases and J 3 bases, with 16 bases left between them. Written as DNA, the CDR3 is TGTGCCAGCAGTGATCTCGCCGATGGGTGGACAGATACGCAGTATTTT. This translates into CASSDLADGWTDTQYF.

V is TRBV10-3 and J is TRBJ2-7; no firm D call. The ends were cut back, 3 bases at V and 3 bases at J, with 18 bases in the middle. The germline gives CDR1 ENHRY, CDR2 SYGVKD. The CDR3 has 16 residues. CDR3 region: CAISESEARPLYEQYF. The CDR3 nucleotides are TGTGCCATCAGTGAAAGCGAAGCGCGGCCACTCTACGAGCAGTACTTC.

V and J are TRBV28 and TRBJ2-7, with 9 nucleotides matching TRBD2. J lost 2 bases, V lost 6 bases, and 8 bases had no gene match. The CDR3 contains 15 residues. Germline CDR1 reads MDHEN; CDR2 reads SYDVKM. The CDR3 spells CASSITSGYTYEQYF. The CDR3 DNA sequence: TGTGCCAGCAGCATTACTAGCGGGTACACCTACGAGCAGTACTTC.

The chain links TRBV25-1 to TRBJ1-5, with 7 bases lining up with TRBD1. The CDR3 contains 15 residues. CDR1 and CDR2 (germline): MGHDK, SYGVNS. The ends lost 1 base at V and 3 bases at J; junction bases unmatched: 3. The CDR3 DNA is TGTGCCAGCAGTGAATGGGGACAGCCCAATCAGCCCCAGCATTTT. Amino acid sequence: CASSEWGQPNQPQHF. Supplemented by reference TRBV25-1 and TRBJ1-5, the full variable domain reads EADIYQTPRYLVIGTGKKITLECSQTMGHDKMYWYQQDPGMELHLIHYSYGVNSTEKGDLSSESTVSRIRTEHFPLTLESARPSHTSQYLCASSEWGQPNQPQHFGDGTRLSIL.

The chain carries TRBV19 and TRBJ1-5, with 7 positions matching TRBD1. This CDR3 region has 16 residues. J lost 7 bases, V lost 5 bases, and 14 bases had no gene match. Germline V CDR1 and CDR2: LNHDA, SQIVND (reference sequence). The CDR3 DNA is TGTGCCAGTAGTTCCGGGACAGAGGGTCCGAGACAGCCCCAGCATTTT. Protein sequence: CASSSGTEGPRQPQHF.

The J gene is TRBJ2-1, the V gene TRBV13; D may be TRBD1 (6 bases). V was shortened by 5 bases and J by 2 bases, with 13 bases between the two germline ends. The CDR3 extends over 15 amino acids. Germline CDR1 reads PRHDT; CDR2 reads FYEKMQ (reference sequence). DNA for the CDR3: TGTGCCAGCAGCCTCAGCCAGGGGACCTACAATGAGCAGTTCTTC. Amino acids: CASSLSQGTYNEQFF.

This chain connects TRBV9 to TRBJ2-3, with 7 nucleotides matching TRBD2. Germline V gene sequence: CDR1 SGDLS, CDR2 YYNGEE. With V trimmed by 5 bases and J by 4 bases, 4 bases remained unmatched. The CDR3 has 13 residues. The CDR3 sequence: CASRPLAADTQYF. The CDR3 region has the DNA TGTGCCAGCAGACCTCTAGCGGCAGATACGCAGTATTTT.

DNA for the CDR3: TGTGCCACTCTCCTTGGGACAGATACGCAGTATTTT. Encoded protein: CATLLGTDTQYF. The V and J genes are TRBV2 and TRBJ2-3; D unclear. CDR1 SNHLY and CDR2 FYNNEI come from the germline V gene. V was trimmed by 10 bases and J by 3 bases, leaving 11 bases between them. CDR3 size: 12 residues. The whole variable domain, filled in from reference TRBV2 and TRBJ2-3, reads EPEVTQTPSHQVTQMGQEVILRCVPISNHLYFYWYRQILGQKVEFLVSFYNNEISEKSEIFDDQFSVERPDGSNFTLKIRSTKLEDSAMYFCATLLGTDTQYFGPGTRLTVL.